The 26 T cell receptor beta chains in this list originate from one sample, sequenced in a study of blood T cell repertoires in COVID-19. Some clones are missing from TCRdb's copy, which holds only in-frame ones; the method was immunoSEQ multiplex PCR. The profile shows roughly 120,000 clones, more than 70% of them singletons. Sequenced: peripheral blood. All receptors derive from a man in his fifties or sixties with acute or convalescent COVID-19.

The chain has TRBV19 and TRBJ1-2; D is ambiguous. V lost 6 bases to trimming and J lost 1 base, with 9 bases between them. Germline assignment: CDR1 LNHDA and CDR2 SQIVND (reference sequence). The CDR3 has 13 residues. CDR3 amino acids: CASRAGHNYGYTF. The CDR3, as DNA: TGTGCCAGTAGGGCGGGCCATAACTATGGCTACACCTTC. Using reference TRBV19 and TRBJ1-2 for the parts outside the CDR3, the full variable domain is DGGITQSPKYLFRKEGQNVTLSCEQNLNHDAMYWYRQDPGQGLRLIYYSQIVNDFQKGDIAEGYSVSREKKESFPLTVTSAQKNPTAFYLCASRAGHNYGYTFGSGTRLTVV.

The V gene is TRBV5-4, the J gene TRBJ1-1; 10 nucleotides align to TRBD1. The length of the CDR3 is 15 residues. Unmatched junction bases numbered 5, after V lost 4 bases and J lost 2 bases. Per germline, CDR1 SGHNT and CDR2 YYREEE (reference sequence). As DNA, the CDR3 is TGTGCCAGCAGCCCGGACAGGGGGTCTAACACTGAAGCTTTCTTT. Protein: CASSPDRGSNTEAFF.

This clone was recorded a few times. This chain links TRBV6-6 with TRBJ2-5, with 12 bases fitting TRBD1. CDR1 is MNHNY and CDR2 is SVGAGI in the germline V gene (reference sequence). After removal of 5 bases from V and 5 bases from J, the junction contained 3 bases not matched to a gene. CDR3 length equals 14 residues. The CDR3: CASSGTGGRETQYF. CDR3 DNA sequence: TGTGCCAGCAGTGGGACAGGGGGCCGGGAGACCCAGTACTTC.

The chain employs TRBV7-3 and TRBJ2-1, with 8 bases lining up with TRBD1. V dropped 4 bases and J dropped 2; count of bases not matched to a gene: 4. The CDR3 spans 15 residues. Germline lookup yields CDR1 SGHTA and CDR2 FQGTGA. The CDR3 region is CASSSTGQAYNEQFF. The CDR3 DNA follows: TGTGCCAGCAGCTCAACGGGACAGGCCTACAATGAGCAGTTCTTC.

V usage is TRBV2 and J usage is TRBJ2-2, with 9 positions matching TRBD1. Trimming cost V 6 bases and J 6 bases; bases outside gene matches: 5. CDR3 length: 14 residues. CDR1 is SNHLY, CDR2 FYNNEI, per germline. The CDR3 loop reads CASRGTGFAGELFF. The CDR3 DNA follows: TGTGCCAGCAGGGGGACAGGGTTCGCCGGGGAGCTGTTTTTT.

The chain uses TRBV4-3 and TRBJ2-1; D gene uncertain. The germline V gene has CDR1 LGHNA and CDR2 YSLEER. Trimming pared 4 bases from V and 0 bases from J, leaving 10 bases between. This CDR3 contains 15 residues. This CDR3 is CASSPDLSSYNEQFF. The CDR3 nucleotides read TGCGCCAGCAGCCCAGACCTAAGCTCCTACAATGAGCAGTTCTTC.

This clone has only a few counts. This chain connects TRBV28 to TRBJ1-2, with TRBD1 as a possible D gene (6 bases). The CDR3 extends over 14 amino acids. Germline assignment: CDR1 MDHEN and CDR2 SYDVKM. V gave up 5 bases and J gave up 7 bases, with 17 bases separating them. CDR3 sequence: CASSLRSIQGGYTF. The CDR3, as DNA: TGTGCCAGCAGTCTCCGGTCCATACAGGGTGGCTACACCTTC.

This chain joins TRBV9 and TRBJ2-1, with 7 positions matching TRBD2. There are 15 residues in the CDR3. From germline, CDR1 is SGDLS and CDR2 YYNGEE. The V and J ends lost 2 bases and 5 bases, in that order; junction bases with no gene match: 7. CDR3 nucleotide sequence: TGTGCCAGCAGCGTCCACCCAAGCGGGGACAATGAGCAGTTCTTC. Amino acids: CASSVHPSGDNEQFF.

This sequence joins TRBV19 and TRBJ2-5; D is undetermined. From germline, CDR1 is LNHDA and CDR2 SQIVND (reference sequence). V was pared by 9 bases and J by 1 base, with 9 bases between. This CDR3 spans 12 amino acids. The CDR3 nucleotides are TGTGCCAGCCAAGACTTCCAAGAGACCCAGTACTTC. It specifies CASQDFQETQYF.

This clone was counted a few times. The gene calls are TRBV4-3 and TRBJ2-2, with 11 positions matching TRBD2. The V segment lost 3 bases and the J segment 5 bases; nucleotides outside the gene matches: 17. Germline CDR1 is LGHNA and CDR2 is YSLEER. The CDR3 extends over 20 amino acids. The CDR3 is CASSQELSGTSGYDTGELFF. Here the CDR3 DNA reads TGCGCCAGCAGCCAGGAGCTGAGCGGGACTAGCGGATACGATACCGGGGAGCTGTTTTTT.

The rearrangement links TRBV3-1 (or the pseudogene TRBV3-2) to TRBJ2-4; tentative D call: TRBD2 (6 bases). V was pared by 5 bases and J by 8 bases, with 10 bases between. This CDR3 spans 12 amino acids. The germline V gene encodes CDR1 LGHDT and CDR2 YNNKEL (reference sequence). CDR3 bases: TGTGCCAGCAGCTCACTAGCCGACATTCAGTACTTC. Residues: CASSSLADIQYF.

The V gene is TRBV11-2, the J gene TRBJ2-2; 10 nucleotides match TRBD2. J gave up 5 bases and V 1 base, and 7 bases lay outside the gene matches. The CDR3 contains 17 residues. Per germline, CDR1 SGHAT and CDR2 FQNNGV. The CDR3 protein is CASSLGLAGVRTGELFF. CDR3 coding DNA: TGTGCCAGCAGCTTAGGCCTAGCGGGAGTAAGAACCGGGGAGCTGTTTTTT.

The rearrangement uses TRBV5-1 and TRBJ2-1; TRBD2 matches at 12 bases. Trimming at V came to 7 bases and at J to 8 bases, leaving 4 bases not matched to a gene. Germline lookup yields CDR1 SGHRS and CDR2 YFSETQ. The CDR3 has 13 residues. The CDR3 loop is CASRTSGMDEQFF. In DNA form, the CDR3 reads TGCGCCAGCCGGACTAGCGGGATGGATGAGCAGTTCTTC.

The chain recombines TRBV27 with TRBJ2-5; TRBD1 agrees at 7 bases. After removal of 5 bases from V and 4 bases from J, the junction contained 4 bases not matched to a gene. Germline CDR1 is MNHEY and CDR2 is SMNVEV (reference sequence). This CDR3 is 13 amino acids long. CDR3 nucleotide sequence: TGTGCCAGCAGTCGCCGGGACAGAGAGACCCAGTACTTC. Protein product: CASSRRDRETQYF.

The rearrangement links TRBV29-1 to TRBJ2-1, with 7 bases matching TRBD1. CDR1 is SQVTM and CDR2 is ANQGSEA in the germline V gene. Trimming took 4 bases from V and 3 from J; bases not matched to a gene: 9. The CDR3 covers 15 residues. CDR3 region: CSVGEGSGGYNEQFF. The CDR3 coding sequence is TGCAGCGTTGGAGAAGGGTCAGGGGGCTACAATGAGCAGTTCTTC.

This clone was counted a single time. This chain uses TRBV7-8 with TRBJ2-1; 9 bases are shared with TRBD1. Germline CDR1 is SGHVS and CDR2 is FQNEAQ. The length of the CDR3 is 17 residues. The junction had 17 bases not matched to a gene; V was cut back by 5 bases and J by 9 bases. In DNA, the CDR3 is TGTGCCAGCAGCACTACCCCCGGGACAGGGCTCTCGGCTGAGCAGTTCTTC. It encodes CASSTTPGTGLSAEQFF.

A few counts support this clone. The chain uses TRBV5-5 and TRBJ1-6, with no clear D. CDR3 length: 15 amino acids. V lost 4 bases and J lost 7, with 15 bases in between. CDR1 is SGHKS and CDR2 is YYEKEE in the germline V gene (reference sequence). The CDR3 region has the DNA TGTGCCAGCAGCCCTGGGAGGGAAGTAAATTCACCCCTCCACTTT. Translated: CASSPGREVNSPLHF.

This chain joins TRBV29-1 and TRBJ1-2, with 8 bases matching TRBD1. Trimming removed 2 bases from V and 3 bases from J; junction bases left unmatched: 2. Per germline, CDR1 SQVTM and CDR2 ANQGSEA. The CDR3 is 13 residues long. The CDR3: CSVEPGGDYGYTF. The CDR3 DNA sequence: TGCAGCGTTGAACCAGGGGGCGACTATGGCTACACCTTC.

V and J are TRBV6-2 or TRBV6-3 and TRBJ2-2, with 8 nucleotides matching TRBD1. CDR1 is MNHEY, CDR2 SVGEGT, per germline. CDR3 length: 15 amino acids. The J segment lost 5 bases and the V segment lost 5 bases, leaving 7 bases of the junction unmatched. The CDR3 DNA sequence: TGTGCCAGCAGTGGACAGGGCGGCAGTACCGGGGAGCTGTTTTTT. It is translated as CASSGQGGSTGELFF.

The chain has TRBV28 and TRBJ2-7; 7 positions agree with TRBD1. With 2 bases clipped from V and 6 bases from J, the junction kept 4 bases outside the gene matches. The CDR3 spans 13 residues. Germline V gene data show CDR1 as MDHEN and CDR2 as SYDVKM. Here the CDR3 DNA reads TGTGCCAGCAGTTTAGGGACAGCAAGCGAGCAGTACTTC. Its protein product is CASSLGTASEQYF.

V and J are TRBV7-2 and TRBJ2-5; 10 bases are shared with TRBD1. V lost 5 bases to trimming and J lost 4 bases; unmatched junction nucleotides: 7. Germline lookup yields CDR1 SGHTA and CDR2 FQGNSA. This CDR3 is built from 15 residues. The CDR3, as DNA: TGTGCCAGCAGCCTCAGACAGGGGGCGCGAGAGACCCAGTACTTC. Amino acids: CASSLRQGARETQYF.

The V and J genes are TRBV5-1 and TRBJ1-6; D gene unclear. V was cut by 0 bases and J by 10 bases, with 8 bases left in between. This CDR3 is built from 13 residues. Germline CDR1 and CDR2: SGHRS and YFSETQ. CDR3 nucleotide sequence: TGCGCCAGCAGCTTGGAGCCGCTATCACCCCTCCACTTT. Translation: CASSLEPLSPLHF.

The chain joins TRBV29-1 to TRBJ1-3, with D unresolved. Germline-derived CDR1 and CDR2 are SQVTM and ANQGSEA. The CDR3 runs to 13 residues. Trimming shortened V by 7 bases and J by 0 bases, and 10 bases separated the two germline ends. The CDR3 bases are TGCAGCGCCCGGGATAACTCTGGAAACACCATATATTTT. It specifies CSARDNSGNTIYF.

This chain links TRBV19 with TRBJ2-7, with 9 nucleotides matching TRBD1. Germline trimming cut 4 bases from V and 2 bases from J; bases unmatched to any gene: 6. Per germline, CDR1 LNHDA and CDR2 SQIVND (reference sequence). This CDR3 contains 15 residues. CDR3 region: CASSTAGTGPYEQYF. As DNA, the CDR3 is TGTGCCAGTAGTACCGCCGGGACAGGGCCCTACGAGCAGTACTTC.

The chain joins TRBV7-7 to TRBJ2-5, with TRBD1 matching 7 bases. CDR1 is SSHAT, CDR2 FNYEAQ, per germline (reference sequence). V gave up 6 bases and J gave up 5 bases; unmatched junction bases: 12. The CDR3 has 15 residues. The CDR3 is CASRVGTDPRETQYF. DNA for the CDR3: TGTGCCAGCAGGGTCGGGACAGACCCTCGTGAGACCCAGTACTTC.

The J gene is TRBJ2-7, the V gene TRBV7-3, with a tentative D call TRBD2 (6 bases). The CDR3 spans 14 residues. Trimming took 4 bases from V and 5 from J, leaving 15 bases between them. The germline V gene encodes CDR1 SGHTA and CDR2 FQGTGA. The CDR3 bases are TGTGCCAGCAGCTCCAGCGGAGGGTCTGACGAGCAGTACTTC. It encodes CASSSSGGSDEQYF.